This T cell receptor beta chain originates from a study of CD8 T cells in Susac syndrome. Concerning this clonotype itself: Its antigen is not known.

The RNA, roughly 0.5 to 1 ug, was put through reverse transcription using random hexamers. Amplification of TCR beta CDR3 was carried out by immunoSEQ multiplex PCR, which covered 54 Vbeta and 13 Jbeta segments. One entry per CDR3 protein results from TCRdb running MiXCR on the immunoSEQ multiplex PCR reads. The data hold some 90,000 distinct CDR3 sequences, with approximately 92% observed a single time. TCR beta sequencing covered blood CD8+ and CD4+ T cells. Negative isolation yielded CD4+ and CD8+ T cells, and FACS enriched TEMRA cells. V gave up 8 bases and J gave up 5 bases, with 15 bases separating them. The CDR3 is 14 residues long. CDR1 is MNHEY, CDR2 SMNVEV, per germline (reference sequence). Study-wide points: Acknowledgment was made by the study that its TCR sequencing and HLA analysis involved a relatively small number of individuals.

J is TRBJ1-4 and V is TRBV27; perhaps TRBD1 as D (5 bases). This receptor was taken from a human donor in good health. Sequenced sample: CD8+ T cells from PBMCs. The CDR3: CASRPGTENEKLFF. CDR3 DNA sequence: TGTGCCAGCCGCCCCGGGACGGAGAATGAAAAACTGTTTTTT. The full variable domain, completed using reference TRBV27 and TRBJ1-4, is EAQVTQNPRYLITVTGKKLTVTCSQNMNHEYMSWYRQDPGLGLRQIYYSMNVEVTDKGDVPEGYKVSRKEKRNFPLILESPSPNQTSLYFCASRPGTENEKLFFGSGTQLSVL.